The rows below give T cell receptor beta chains drawn from one sample of a study of T cell responses to AZD1222 COVID-19 vaccine. Profiling relied on immunoSEQ multiplex PCR, and the TCRdb table lists in-frame clones only, not all of them. The data contain under 85,000 clones, roughly 88% of them seen just once; the ten biggest clones take up about 11%. The sample consisted of peripheral blood, taken on day 0 of AZD1222 vaccination. Receptors were obtained from an adult in good health. Both conserved end residues are part of each CDR3. A D gene is named only where the DNA matches it firmly. Clone size is shown for a subset of rows, as once, few, many or a class of expanded clone.

d_call: .
j_call: TRBJ2-5
clone_size: .
v_call: TRBV27
cdr3_aa: CASRTGETQYF
cdr3_nt: TGTGCCAGCAGAACGGGGGAGACCCAGTACTTC

d_call: TRBD1
j_call: TRBJ2-2
clone_size: .
v_call: TRBV7-9
cdr3_aa: CASSSTQGAGELFF
cdr3_nt: TGTGCCAGCAGCTCGACCCAGGGGGCCGGGGAGCTGTTTTTT

d_call: TRBD1
j_call: TRBJ2-5
clone_size: .
v_call: TRBV6-1
cdr3_aa: CASSDGTGYETQYF
cdr3_nt: TGTGCCAGCAGTGACGGGACAGGGTATGAGACCCAGTACTTC

d_call: .
j_call: TRBJ1-1
clone_size: .
v_call: TRBV19
cdr3_aa: CASSYTENTEAFF
cdr3_nt: TGTGCCAGTAGTTATACAGAGAACACTGAAGCTTTCTTT

d_call: .
j_call: TRBJ2-7
clone_size: .
v_call: TRBV5-6
cdr3_aa: CASSFAGQYEQYF
cdr3_nt: TGTGCCAGCAGCTTTGCGGGCCAATACGAGCAGTACTTC

d_call: TRBD1
j_call: TRBJ2-2
clone_size: .
v_call: TRBV3-1/TRBV3-2
cdr3_aa: CASSRGQGRTGELFF
cdr3_nt: TGTGCCAGCAGCCGGGGACAGGGAAGGACCGGGGAGCTGTTTTTT

d_call: TRBD2
j_call: TRBJ2-7
clone_size: .
v_call: TRBV27
cdr3_aa: CASSSILTSGRGHEQYF
cdr3_nt: TGTGCCAGCAGTTCCATACTTACTAGCGGGAGGGGCCACGAGCAGTACTTC

d_call: .
j_call: TRBJ2-3
clone_size: once
v_call: TRBV28
cdr3_aa: CASRFTSTDTQYF
cdr3_nt: TGTGCCAGCAGATTCACTAGCACAGATACGCAGTATTTT

d_call: TRBD1
j_call: TRBJ1-5
clone_size: .
v_call: TRBV5-6
cdr3_aa: CASSLGTGLSNQPQHF
cdr3_nt: TGTGCCAGCAGCCTAGGGACAGGCCTTAGCAATCAGCCCCAGCATTTT

d_call: TRBD1
j_call: TRBJ2-2
clone_size: .
v_call: TRBV7-3
cdr3_aa: CASSSQGANTGELFF
cdr3_nt: TGTGCCAGCAGCTCCCAGGGGGCGAACACCGGGGAGCTGTTTTTT

d_call: .
j_call: TRBJ1-1
clone_size: .
v_call: TRBV28
cdr3_aa: CASNPGGTATEAFF
cdr3_nt: TGTGCCAGCAATCCGGGAGGGACGGCCACTGAAGCTTTCTTT

d_call: TRBD1
j_call: TRBJ2-2
clone_size: .
v_call: TRBV6-5
cdr3_aa: CASGQGDTGELFF
cdr3_nt: TGTGCCAGCGGACAGGGTGACACCGGGGAGCTGTTTTTT

d_call: .
j_call: TRBJ2-1
clone_size: .
v_call: TRBV11-2
cdr3_aa: CASSSVRYNEQFF
cdr3_nt: TGTGCCAGCAGCTCGGTAAGATACAATGAGCAGTTCTTC

d_call: .
j_call: TRBJ1-2
clone_size: .
v_call: TRBV9
cdr3_aa: CASSLVSGTISGYGYTF
cdr3_nt: TGTGCCAGCTCCCTTGTATCGGGGACCATTTCGGGATATGGCTACACCTTC

d_call: .
j_call: TRBJ2-7
clone_size: .
v_call: TRBV29-1
cdr3_aa: CSVLDFTPLEQYF
cdr3_nt: TGCAGCGTCCTGGACTTTACCCCCCTCGAGCAGTACTTC

d_call: .
j_call: TRBJ1-4
clone_size: .
v_call: TRBV5-1
cdr3_aa: CASSSQAGATNEKLFF
cdr3_nt: TGCGCCAGCAGCTCTCAAGCGGGGGCAACTAATGAAAAACTGTTTTTT

d_call: .
j_call: TRBJ2-6
clone_size: .
v_call: TRBV3-1/TRBV3-2
cdr3_aa: CASSPLYSGANVLTF
cdr3_nt: TGTGCCAGCAGCCCGCTTTACTCTGGGGCCAACGTCCTGACTTTC

d_call: TRBD1
j_call: TRBJ1-6
clone_size: .
v_call: TRBV6-5
cdr3_aa: CATWPGQGSSPLHF
cdr3_nt: TGTGCCACCTGGCCTGGACAGGGAAGTTCACCCCTCCACTTT

d_call: .
j_call: TRBJ2-2
clone_size: .
v_call: TRBV7-8
cdr3_aa: CASSLAGGYTGELFF
cdr3_nt: TGTGCCAGCAGCTTAGCTGGGGGGTACACCGGGGAGCTGTTTTTT

d_call: .
j_call: TRBJ2-3
clone_size: .
v_call: TRBV5-8
cdr3_aa: CASSRGETDTQYF
cdr3_nt: TGTGCCAGCAGTCGGGGTGAGACAGATACGCAGTATTTT

d_call: .
j_call: TRBJ2-1
clone_size: .
v_call: TRBV6-5
cdr3_aa: CASKDGDSEQFF
cdr3_nt: TGTGCCAGCAAAGACGGGGATAGTGAGCAGTTCTTC

d_call: .
j_call: TRBJ2-1
clone_size: .
v_call: TRBV7-3
cdr3_aa: CASSLTLASMSNEQFF
cdr3_nt: TGTGCCAGCAGCTTAACGTTGGCGTCGATGTCCAATGAGCAGTTCTTC

d_call: TRBD2
j_call: TRBJ2-7
clone_size: .
v_call: TRBV5-4
cdr3_aa: CASSSWTSGNYEQYF
cdr3_nt: TGTGCCAGCAGCAGCTGGACTAGCGGGAACTACGAGCAGTACTTC

d_call: TRBD2
j_call: TRBJ2-2
clone_size: medium-sized
v_call: TRBV9
cdr3_aa: CASTKGLAGGSTGELFF
cdr3_nt: TGTGCCAGCACAAAGGGACTAGCGGGAGGGTCCACCGGGGAGCTGTTTTTT

d_call: TRBD1
j_call: TRBJ1-6
clone_size: .
v_call: TRBV11-2
cdr3_aa: CASSLQGVPNSPLHF
cdr3_nt: TGTGCCAGCAGCTTGCAGGGGGTCCCTAATTCACCCCTCCACTTT

d_call: .
j_call: TRBJ2-1
clone_size: .
v_call: TRBV3-1/TRBV3-2
cdr3_aa: CASSQVPVGNEQFF
cdr3_nt: TGTGCCAGCAGCCAAGTACCTGTGGGAAATGAGCAGTTCTTC

d_call: TRBD2
j_call: TRBJ2-5
clone_size: once
v_call: TRBV2
cdr3_aa: CASSGTSGRETQYF
cdr3_nt: TGTGCCAGCAGTGGGACTAGCGGGAGGGAGACCCAGTACTTC

d_call: .
j_call: TRBJ2-3
clone_size: .
v_call: TRBV27
cdr3_aa: CASSFRGTDTQYF
cdr3_nt: TGTGCCAGCAGTTTCCGCGGCACAGATACGCAGTATTTT

d_call: .
j_call: TRBJ1-6
clone_size: .
v_call: TRBV6-5
cdr3_aa: CASSYSAGPYNSPLHF
cdr3_nt: TGTGCCAGCAGTTACTCGGCAGGGCCCTATAATTCACCCCTCCACTTT

d_call: .
j_call: TRBJ1-4
clone_size: .
v_call: TRBV2
cdr3_aa: CASSDPNEKLFF
cdr3_nt: TGTGCCAGCAGTGATCCTAATGAAAAACTGTTTTTT

d_call: .
j_call: TRBJ1-2
clone_size: .
v_call: TRBV7-9
cdr3_aa: CASSLLGRAANYGYTF
cdr3_nt: TGTGCCAGCAGCTTATTGGGTAGGGCGGCTAACTATGGCTACACCTTC

d_call: .
j_call: TRBJ2-2
clone_size: .
v_call: TRBV10-2
cdr3_aa: CASSGGFFNTGELFF
cdr3_nt: TGCGCCAGCAGTGGCGGATTTTTCAACACCGGGGAGCTGTTTTTT

d_call: TRBD2
j_call: TRBJ2-3
clone_size: .
v_call: TRBV19
cdr3_aa: CASSIIAGGRDTQYF
cdr3_nt: TGTGCCAGTAGTATAATAGCGGGAGGGCGGGATACGCAGTATTTT

d_call: TRBD2
j_call: TRBJ2-5
clone_size: .
v_call: TRBV7-3
cdr3_aa: CASSLMGAGVEETQYF
cdr3_nt: TGTGCCAGCAGCCTCATGGGAGCGGGAGTTGAGGAGACCCAGTACTTC

d_call: .
j_call: TRBJ1-6
clone_size: .
v_call: TRBV11-2
cdr3_aa: CASRFQEDSPLHF
cdr3_nt: TGTGCCAGCAGATTTCAGGAGGATTCACCCCTCCACTTT

d_call: .
j_call: TRBJ1-3
clone_size: few
v_call: TRBV14
cdr3_aa: CASSQDKGTRSGNTIYF
cdr3_nt: TGTGCCAGCAGCCAAGACAAGGGGACGCGCTCTGGAAACACCATATATTTT

d_call: .
j_call: TRBJ1-6
clone_size: .
v_call: TRBV3-1/TRBV3-2
cdr3_aa: CASSQGVLNNSPLHF
cdr3_nt: TGTGCCAGCAGCCAAGGAGTGTTGAATAATTCACCCCTCCACTTT

d_call: TRBD2
j_call: TRBJ2-7
clone_size: .
v_call: TRBV6-5
cdr3_aa: CASREGTSGDEQYF
cdr3_nt: TGTGCCAGCAGGGAGGGGACTAGCGGCGACGAGCAGTACTTC

d_call: .
j_call: TRBJ1-2
clone_size: .
v_call: TRBV18
cdr3_aa: CASSGTGYTF
cdr3_nt: TGTGCCAGCTCAGGGACCGGCTACACCTTC

d_call: .
j_call: TRBJ1-6
clone_size: .
v_call: TRBV5-4
cdr3_aa: CASSLLTGNSPLHF
cdr3_nt: TGTGCCAGCAGCCTATTGACGGGTAATTCACCCCTCCACTTT

d_call: TRBD1
j_call: TRBJ1-5
clone_size: few
v_call: TRBV15
cdr3_aa: CATSRDKQGWYQPQHF
cdr3_nt: TGTGCCACCAGCAGAGATAAACAGGGGTGGTATCAGCCCCAGCATTTT

d_call: TRBD2
j_call: TRBJ2-1
clone_size: once
v_call: TRBV9
cdr3_aa: CASSRLAGAGYNEQFF
cdr3_nt: TGTGCCAGCAGTCGGTTAGCGGGAGCGGGGTACAATGAGCAGTTCTTC

d_call: TRBD2
j_call: TRBJ2-1
clone_size: .
v_call: TRBV4-1
cdr3_aa: CASSQVRGRWTSGMGEQFF
cdr3_nt: TGCGCCAGCAGCCAAGTCCGGGGTAGATGGACTAGCGGGATGGGTGAGCAGTTCTTC

d_call: .
j_call: TRBJ2-5
clone_size: .
v_call: TRBV5-1
cdr3_aa: CASSLAPGAEETQYF
cdr3_nt: TGCGCCAGCAGCTTGGCCCCGGGGGCTGAAGAGACCCAGTACTTC

d_call: .
j_call: TRBJ2-3
clone_size: .
v_call: TRBV27
cdr3_aa: CASSVEDTQYF
cdr3_nt: TGTGCCAGCAGTGTTGAGGATACGCAGTATTTT

d_call: .
j_call: TRBJ2-7
clone_size: .
v_call: TRBV28
cdr3_aa: CASSLGDRTYEQYF
cdr3_nt: TGTGCCAGCAGTTTAGGAGACCGAACCTACGAGCAGTACTTC

d_call: .
j_call: TRBJ2-7
clone_size: once
v_call: TRBV28
cdr3_aa: CASSLLRQEAYEQYF
cdr3_nt: TGTGCCAGCAGTTTGCTACGACAGGAGGCCTACGAGCAGTACTTC

d_call: .
j_call: TRBJ2-2
clone_size: .
v_call: TRBV6-5
cdr3_aa: CASRRITGELFF
cdr3_nt: TGTGCCAGCAGAAGAATCACCGGGGAGCTGTTTTTT

d_call: .
j_call: TRBJ2-3
clone_size: .
v_call: TRBV5-4
cdr3_aa: CASSFITSTDTQYF
cdr3_nt: TGTGCCAGCAGCTTTATAACTTCCACAGATACGCAGTATTTT

d_call: TRBD1
j_call: TRBJ1-5
clone_size: once
v_call: TRBV19
cdr3_aa: CASKGQGYSNQPQHF
cdr3_nt: TGTGCCAGTAAGGGACAGGGCTATAGCAATCAGCCCCAGCATTTT

d_call: TRBD2
j_call: TRBJ2-2
clone_size: once
v_call: TRBV7-7
cdr3_aa: CASSSRLAANTGELFF
cdr3_nt: TGTGCTAGCAGCTCTCGGCTAGCGGCGAACACCGGGGAGCTGTTTTTT

d_call: .
j_call: TRBJ1-5
clone_size: .
v_call: TRBV28
cdr3_aa: CASSPTGLGDQPQHF
cdr3_nt: TGTGCCAGCAGTCCCACAGGGCTTGGGGATCAGCCCCAGCATTTT

d_call: .
j_call: TRBJ1-1
clone_size: .
v_call: TRBV10-3
cdr3_aa: CAISQTNTEAFF
cdr3_nt: TGTGCCATCAGTCAGACAAACACTGAAGCTTTCTTT

d_call: TRBD2
j_call: TRBJ2-1
clone_size: .
v_call: TRBV7-9
cdr3_aa: CASSLARTSGGADYNEQFF
cdr3_nt: TGTGCCAGCAGCTTAGCCCGGACTAGCGGGGGGGCAGACTACAATGAGCAGTTCTTC

d_call: .
j_call: TRBJ1-6
clone_size: .
v_call: TRBV27
cdr3_aa: CASSLRPWEALHF
cdr3_nt: TGTGCCAGCAGTCTACGTCCGTGGGAGGCCCTCCACTTT